A single sample gave rise to the 7 T cell receptor beta chains below, sequenced in a study of tissue T cells after allogeneic stem cell transplantation. The table came from immunoSEQ multiplex PCR; TCRdb's copy has only in-frame clones and leaves some out. The sample holds approximately 45,000 clones, about three quarters seen once. Sequences were obtained from sorted cells pooled from one or two spleens. These receptors were obtained from a pool of C57BL/6 mice in good health.

Turning to this clone: Mouse germline and gene names are used. The read ends 1 residue early relative to the CDR3; the germline J gene fills the gap. The rearrangement links TRBV31 to TRBJ1-1; D not resolved. V lost 0 bases, J lost 0 bases, and 5 bases lay in between. Germline V gene data show CDR1 as GKSSPN and CDR2 as SITVG. The CDR3 is made up of 13 amino acids. CDR3 protein: CAWSLNANTEVFF. CDR3 DNA, as far as it was read: TGTGCCTGGAGTCTAAATGCAAACACAGAAGTCTTC.

On this clone: Gene names follow the mouse nomenclature. The read is 1 residue too short to cover the CDR3 end, so that end is filled in from the germline J gene. The rearrangement uses TRBV15 and TRBJ1-1, with 7 bases identical to TRBD1. V trimming: 6 bases; J trimming: 6 bases; junction bases outside the gene matches: 4. Per the germline V gene, CDR1 is SGHND and CDR2 is FRSKSL. The CDR3 sequence is 12 residues long. The CDR3 loop is CASRPGTAEVFF. The CDR3 bases that were read are TGTGCCAGCAGACCCGGGACAGCAGAAGTCTTC.

Turning to this clone: Gene names and germline match the mouse. The read ends 1 residue before the CDR3 terminus; that terminus is restored from the germline J gene. V gene TRBV24 combines with J gene TRBJ2-3, with 9 bases lining up with TRBD2. The germline V gene has CDR1 KGHTA and CDR2 FRNEEI. This CDR3 has 15 amino acids. J was trimmed by 1 base and V by 6 bases; bases with no gene match: 5. The CDR3: CASSPRLGGAETLYF. The sequenced part of the CDR3 DNA is TGTGCCAGCAGCCCTCGACTGGGGGGTGCAGAAACGCTGTAT.

Of note for this clone: Germline and genes: mouse. From the germline J gene comes the end of the CDR3, since the read stops 1 residue before it. J is TRBJ1-5 and V is TRBV13-2; D possibly corresponds to TRBD1 (5 bases). Germline assignment: CDR1 NNHNN and CDR2 SYGAGS (reference sequence). Trimming pared 1 base from V and 0 bases from J, leaving 11 bases between. This CDR3 has 16 amino acids. Here the CDR3 reads CASGDKGRFNNQAPLF. The DNA read from the CDR3 is TGTGCCAGCGGTGATAAGGGGCGGTTTAACAACCAGGCTCCGCTT.

This clone appeared once. Mouse germline and gene names are used. The read comes to an end 1 residue before the CDR3 does, leaving the germline J gene to fill in the end. This rearrangement joins TRBV3 to TRBJ1-1; 7 nucleotides agree with TRBD1. Germline-derived CDR1 and CDR2 are SNHLY and FYNGKV (reference sequence). The V segment lost 4 bases and the J segment 0 bases; nucleotides outside the gene matches: 2. There are 14 residues in the CDR3. This chain's CDR3 is CASSSRGTNTEVFF. The CDR3 DNA, read in part, is TGTGCCAGCAGCTCCAGGGGGACAAACACAGAAGTCTTC.

Remarks on this clone: Genes and germline come from the mouse. The missing CDR3 end, 1 residue past where the read stops, is filled in from the germline J gene. V gene TRBV20 combines with J gene TRBJ1-1; D is undetermined. V lost 2 bases and J 0 bases, leaving 4 bases between the germline ends. Per germline, CDR1 GFQATS and CDR2 STVNSAI. The CDR3 is made up of 12 amino acids. CDR3: CGARWTNTEVFF. The DNA read from the CDR3 is TGTGGTGCTAGGTGGACAAACACAGAAGTCTTC.

As for this clone: Gene names and germline match the mouse. The CDR3 end is not reached by the read, which stops 1 residue before it; the germline J gene fills it in. The V and J genes are TRBV2 and TRBJ2-5; 7 bases match TRBD1. With V trimmed by 0 bases and J by 3 bases, 3 bases remained unmatched. Germline CDR1 LGHNA, CDR2 YSYQKL. The CDR3 is made up of 15 amino acids. CDR3 protein: CASSQDQGQQDTQYF. Partial CDR3 DNA: TGTGCCAGCAGCCAAGATCAGGGACAGCAAGACACCCAGTAC.